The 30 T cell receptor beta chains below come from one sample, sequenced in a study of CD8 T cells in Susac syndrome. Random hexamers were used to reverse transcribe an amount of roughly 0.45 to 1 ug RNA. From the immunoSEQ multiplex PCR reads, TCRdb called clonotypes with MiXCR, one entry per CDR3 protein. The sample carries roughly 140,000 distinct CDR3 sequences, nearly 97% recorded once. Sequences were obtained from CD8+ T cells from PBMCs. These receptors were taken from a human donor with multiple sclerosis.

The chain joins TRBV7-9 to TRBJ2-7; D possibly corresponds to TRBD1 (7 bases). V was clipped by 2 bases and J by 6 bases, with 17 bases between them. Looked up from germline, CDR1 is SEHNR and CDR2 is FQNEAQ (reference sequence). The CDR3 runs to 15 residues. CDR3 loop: CASSLTGAPGVEQYF. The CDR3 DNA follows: TGTGCCAGCAGCTTAACAGGGGCCCCGGGGGTCGAGCAGTACTTC.

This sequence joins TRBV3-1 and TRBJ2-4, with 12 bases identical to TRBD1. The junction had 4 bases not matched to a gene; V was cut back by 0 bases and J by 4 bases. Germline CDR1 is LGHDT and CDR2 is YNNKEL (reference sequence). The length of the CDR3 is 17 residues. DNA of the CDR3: TGTGCCAGCAGCCAAGAGGGACAGGGGGCGTCTAAAAACATTCAGTACTTC. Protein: CASSQEGQGASKNIQYF.

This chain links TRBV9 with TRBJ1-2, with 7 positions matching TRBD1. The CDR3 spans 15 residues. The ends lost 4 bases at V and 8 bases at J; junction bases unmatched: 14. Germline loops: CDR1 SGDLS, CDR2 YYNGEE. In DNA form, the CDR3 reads TGTGCCAGCAGCCCCCACGAAGGAGGGGGCCTAGGCTACACCTTC. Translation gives CASSPHEGGGLGYTF.

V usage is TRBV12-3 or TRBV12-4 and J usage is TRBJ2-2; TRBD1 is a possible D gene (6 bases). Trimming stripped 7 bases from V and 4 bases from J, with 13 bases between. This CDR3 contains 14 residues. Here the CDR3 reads CASTRQASTGELFF. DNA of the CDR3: TGTGCCAGCACACGACAGGCGAGCACCGGGGAGCTGTTTTTT.

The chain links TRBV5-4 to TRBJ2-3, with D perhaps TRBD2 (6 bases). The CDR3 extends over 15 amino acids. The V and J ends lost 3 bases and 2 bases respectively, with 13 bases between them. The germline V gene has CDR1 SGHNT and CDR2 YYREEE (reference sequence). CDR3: CASSSDRGNTDTQYF. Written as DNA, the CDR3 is TGTGCCAGCAGCTCGGACCGCGGGAACACAGATACGCAGTATTTT.

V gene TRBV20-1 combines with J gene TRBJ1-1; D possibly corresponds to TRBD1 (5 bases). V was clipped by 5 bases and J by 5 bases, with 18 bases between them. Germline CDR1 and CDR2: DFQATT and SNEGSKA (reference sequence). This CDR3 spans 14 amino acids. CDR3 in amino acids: CSAPGLRKETEAFF. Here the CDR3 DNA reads TGCAGTGCTCCGGGACTCCGGAAAGAGACTGAAGCTTTCTTT.

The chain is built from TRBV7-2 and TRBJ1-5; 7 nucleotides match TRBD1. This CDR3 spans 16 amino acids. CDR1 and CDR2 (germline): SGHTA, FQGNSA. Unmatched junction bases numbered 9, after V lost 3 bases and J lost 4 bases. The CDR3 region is CASSLFAGGGNQPQHF. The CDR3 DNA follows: TGTGCCAGCAGCTTGTTCGCAGGGGGGGGTAATCAGCCCCAGCATTTT.

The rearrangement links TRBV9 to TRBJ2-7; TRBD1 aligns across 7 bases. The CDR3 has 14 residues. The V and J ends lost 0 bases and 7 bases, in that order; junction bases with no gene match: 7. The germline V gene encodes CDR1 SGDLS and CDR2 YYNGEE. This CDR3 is CASSVGQGVVEQYF. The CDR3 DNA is TGTGCCAGCAGCGTAGGACAGGGAGTTGTTGAGCAGTACTTC.

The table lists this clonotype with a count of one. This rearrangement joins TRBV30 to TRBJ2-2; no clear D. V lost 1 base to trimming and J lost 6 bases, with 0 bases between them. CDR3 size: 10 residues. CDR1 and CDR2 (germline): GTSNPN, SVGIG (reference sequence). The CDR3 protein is CAWSAGELFF. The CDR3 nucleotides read TGTGCCTGGAGTGCCGGGGAGCTGTTTTTT.

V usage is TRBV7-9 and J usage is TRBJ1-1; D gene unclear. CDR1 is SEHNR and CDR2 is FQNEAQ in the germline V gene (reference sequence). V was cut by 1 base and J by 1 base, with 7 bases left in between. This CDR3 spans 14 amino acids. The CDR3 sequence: CASSLVVANTEAFF. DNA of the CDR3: TGTGCCAGCAGCTTAGTTGTAGCGAACACTGAAGCTTTCTTT.

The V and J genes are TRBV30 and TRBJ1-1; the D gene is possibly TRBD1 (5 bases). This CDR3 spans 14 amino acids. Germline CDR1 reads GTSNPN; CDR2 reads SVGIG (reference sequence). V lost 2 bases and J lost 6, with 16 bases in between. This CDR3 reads CAWSSTGPGAEAFF. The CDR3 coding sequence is TGTGCCTGGAGTTCTACCGGGCCGGGGGCTGAAGCTTTCTTT.

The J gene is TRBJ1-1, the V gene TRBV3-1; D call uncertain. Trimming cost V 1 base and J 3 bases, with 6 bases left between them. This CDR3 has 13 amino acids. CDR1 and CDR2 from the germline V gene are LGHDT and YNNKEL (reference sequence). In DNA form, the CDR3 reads TGTGCCAGCAGCCAAGGGATCGACACTGAAGCTTTCTTT. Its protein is CASSQGIDTEAFF.

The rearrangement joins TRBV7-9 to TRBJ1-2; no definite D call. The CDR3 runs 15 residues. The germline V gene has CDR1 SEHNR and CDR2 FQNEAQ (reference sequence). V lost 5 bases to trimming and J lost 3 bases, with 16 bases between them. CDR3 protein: CASSPPRLGDYGYTF. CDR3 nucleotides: TGTGCCAGCAGCCCCCCCCGACTAGGAGACTATGGCTACACCTTC. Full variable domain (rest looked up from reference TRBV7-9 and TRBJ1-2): DTGVSQNPRHKITKRGQNVTFRCDPISEHNRLYWYRQTLGQGPEFLTYFQNEAQLEKSRLLSDRFSAERPKGSFSTLEIQRTEQGDSAMYLCASSPPRLGDYGYTFGSGTRLTVV.

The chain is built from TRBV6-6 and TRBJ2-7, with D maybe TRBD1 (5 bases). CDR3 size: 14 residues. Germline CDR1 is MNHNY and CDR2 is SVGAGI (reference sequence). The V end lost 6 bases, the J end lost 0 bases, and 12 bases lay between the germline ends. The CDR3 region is CASSPQGFSYEQYV. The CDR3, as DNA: TGTGCCAGCAGCCCCCAGGGTTTCTCCTACGAGCAGTACGTC.

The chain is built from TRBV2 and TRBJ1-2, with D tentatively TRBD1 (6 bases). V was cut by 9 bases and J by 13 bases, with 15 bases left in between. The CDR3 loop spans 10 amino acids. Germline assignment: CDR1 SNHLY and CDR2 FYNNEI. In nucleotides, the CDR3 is TGTGCCAGTGGACAGACAATCATCACCTTC. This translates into CASGQTIITF.

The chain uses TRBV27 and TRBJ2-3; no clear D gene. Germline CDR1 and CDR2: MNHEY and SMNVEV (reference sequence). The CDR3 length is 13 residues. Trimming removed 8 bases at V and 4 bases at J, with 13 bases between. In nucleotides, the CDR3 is TGTGCCAGCGCTCTAAGGGCCCCAGATACGCAGTATTTT. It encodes CASALRAPDTQYF.

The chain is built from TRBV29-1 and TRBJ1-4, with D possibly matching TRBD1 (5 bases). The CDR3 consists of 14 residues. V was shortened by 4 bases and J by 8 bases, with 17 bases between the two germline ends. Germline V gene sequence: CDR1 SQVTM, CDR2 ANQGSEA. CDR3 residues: CSVVPLGAGEKLFF. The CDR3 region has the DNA TGCAGCGTTGTTCCCCTAGGGGCTGGGGAAAAACTGTTTTTT.

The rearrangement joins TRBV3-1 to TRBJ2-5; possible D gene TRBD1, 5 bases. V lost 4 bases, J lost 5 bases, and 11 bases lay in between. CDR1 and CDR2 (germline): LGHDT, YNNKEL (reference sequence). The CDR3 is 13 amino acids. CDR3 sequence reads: CASSLGHDETQYF. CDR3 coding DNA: TGTGCCAGCAGCCTTGGACACGACGAGACCCAGTACTTC.

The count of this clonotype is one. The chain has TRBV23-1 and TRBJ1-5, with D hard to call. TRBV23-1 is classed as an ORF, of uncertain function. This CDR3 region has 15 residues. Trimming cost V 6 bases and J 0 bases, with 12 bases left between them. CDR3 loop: CASRHMLYSNQPQHF. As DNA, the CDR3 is TGCGCCAGCAGGCACATGCTCTATAGCAATCAGCCCCAGCATTTT.

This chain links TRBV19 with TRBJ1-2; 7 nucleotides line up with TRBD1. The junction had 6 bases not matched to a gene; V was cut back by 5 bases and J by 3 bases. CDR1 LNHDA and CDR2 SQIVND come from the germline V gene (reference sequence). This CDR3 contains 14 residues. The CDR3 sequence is CASSAPGGYYGYTF. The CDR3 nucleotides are TGTGCCAGTAGTGCCCCAGGGGGGTACTATGGCTACACCTTC.

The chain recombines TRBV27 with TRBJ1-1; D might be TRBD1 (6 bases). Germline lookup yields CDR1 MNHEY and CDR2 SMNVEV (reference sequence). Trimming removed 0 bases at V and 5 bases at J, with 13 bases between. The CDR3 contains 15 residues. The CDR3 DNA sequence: TGTGCCAGCAGTTTATCGAGGGGGGTGGGAACTGAAGCTTTCTTT. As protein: CASSLSRGVGTEAFF.

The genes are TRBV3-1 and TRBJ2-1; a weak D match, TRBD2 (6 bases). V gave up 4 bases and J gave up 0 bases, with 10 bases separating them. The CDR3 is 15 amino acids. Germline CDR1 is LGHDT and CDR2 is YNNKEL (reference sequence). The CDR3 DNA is TGTGCCAGCAGCCCGGAGGGTAGCTCCTACAATGAGCAGTTCTTC. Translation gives CASSPEGSSYNEQFF.

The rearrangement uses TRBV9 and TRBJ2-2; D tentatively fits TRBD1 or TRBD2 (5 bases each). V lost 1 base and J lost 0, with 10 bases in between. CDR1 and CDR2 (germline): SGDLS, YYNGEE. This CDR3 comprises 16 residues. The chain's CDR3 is CASSVTGPTNTGELFF. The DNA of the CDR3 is TGTGCCAGCAGCGTAACGGGACCAACGAACACCGGGGAGCTGTTTTTT.

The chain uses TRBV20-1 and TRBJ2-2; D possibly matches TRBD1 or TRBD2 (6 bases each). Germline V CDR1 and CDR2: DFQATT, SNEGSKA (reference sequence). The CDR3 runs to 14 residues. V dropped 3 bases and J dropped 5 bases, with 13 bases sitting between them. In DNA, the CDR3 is TGCAGTGCTAGGGGGGGCCGCGGGACCGGGGAGCTGTTTTTT. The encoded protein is CSARGGRGTGELFF.

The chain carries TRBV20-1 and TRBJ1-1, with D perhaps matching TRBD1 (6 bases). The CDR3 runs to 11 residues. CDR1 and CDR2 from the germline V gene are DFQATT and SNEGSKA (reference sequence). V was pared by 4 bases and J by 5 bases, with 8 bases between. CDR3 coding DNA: TGCAGTGCTAACAGGGAGACTGAAGCTTTCTTT. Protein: CSANRETEAFF.

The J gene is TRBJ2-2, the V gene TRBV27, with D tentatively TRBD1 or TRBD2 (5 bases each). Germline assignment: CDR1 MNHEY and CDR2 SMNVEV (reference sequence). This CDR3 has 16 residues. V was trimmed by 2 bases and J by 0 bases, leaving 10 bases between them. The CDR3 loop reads CASSLRGPANTGELFF. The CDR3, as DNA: TGTGCCAGCAGTTTACGGGGACCCGCGAACACCGGGGAGCTGTTTTTT.

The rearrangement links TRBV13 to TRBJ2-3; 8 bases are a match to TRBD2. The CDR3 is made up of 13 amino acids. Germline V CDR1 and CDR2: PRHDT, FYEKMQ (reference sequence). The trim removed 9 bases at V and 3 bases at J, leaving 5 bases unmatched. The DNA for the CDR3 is TGTGCCAGTTCTCGGGAGGGAACAGATACGCAGTATTTT. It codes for CASSREGTDTQYF.

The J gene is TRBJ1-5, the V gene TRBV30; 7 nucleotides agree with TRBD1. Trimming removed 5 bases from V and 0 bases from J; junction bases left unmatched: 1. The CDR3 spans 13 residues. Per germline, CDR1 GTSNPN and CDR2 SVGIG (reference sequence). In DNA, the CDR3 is TGTGCCTGGGGACAGGATAGCAATCAGCCCCAGCATTTT. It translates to CAWGQDSNQPQHF.

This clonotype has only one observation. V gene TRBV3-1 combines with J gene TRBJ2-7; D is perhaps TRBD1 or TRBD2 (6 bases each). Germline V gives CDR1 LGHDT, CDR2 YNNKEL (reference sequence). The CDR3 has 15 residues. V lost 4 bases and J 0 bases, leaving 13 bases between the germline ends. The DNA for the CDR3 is TGTGCCAGCAGCCCGGGGGCGACTCCCTCCTACGAGCAGTACGTC. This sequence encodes CASSPGATPSYEQYV.

CDR3 region: CASSMGWDREETQYF. CDR3 DNA: TGTGCCAGCAGCATGGGATGGGACCGGGAAGAGACCCAGTACTTC. This sequence joins TRBV9 and TRBJ2-5; tentatively, D is TRBD1 or TRBD2 (5 bases each). CDR3 length: 15 amino acids. Looked up from germline, CDR1 is SGDLS and CDR2 is YYNGEE. With 4 bases removed from V and 3 bases from J, the gap between germline ends came to 16 bases. Complete variable domain (other parts from reference TRBV9 and TRBJ2-5): DSGVTQTPKHLITATGQRVTLRCSPRSGDLSVYWYQQSLDQGLQFLIQYYNGEERAKGNILERFSAQQFPDLHSELNLSSLELGDSALYFCASSMGWDREETQYFGPGTRLLVL.